This T cell receptor beta chain was captured in a study of early stage breast cancer tumors. Study as a whole: Of some 17 invasive breast tumors, approximately 11 were hormone receptor-positive, HER2-negative.

In the case of this clone: Antigen unknown.

The study, taken as a whole, reports: Compared with adjacent normal breast tissue, tumors showed roughly 2.4-fold greater T cell density and higher clonality.

The assay was immunoSEQ multiplex PCR, and TCRdb's table has in-frame clones only and misses some. The table lists fewer than 90,000 clones, approximately 80% of them singletons. Between the trimmed V and J ends, which lost 5 bases and 1 base, there was a span of 11 bases. This CDR3 comprises 14 residues. The germline V gene encodes CDR1 SEHNR and CDR2 FQNEAQ (reference sequence). This chain joins TRBV7-9 and TRBJ2-5, with D perhaps being TRBD1 or TRBD2 (6 bases each). The receptor was isolated from a person aged 60 to 70 with breast cancer. Sequences were obtained from blood. The DNA of the CDR3 is TGTGCCAGCAGCCAAGGAGGGGGCCAAGAGACCCAGTACTTC. The encoded protein is CASSQGGGQETQYF.